Shown below are 20 T cell receptor beta chains from a single sample sequenced in a study of OX40 agonist ivuxolimab in advanced cancers. This table comes from immunoSEQ multiplex PCR, and its TCRdb copy is limited to in-frame clones, with some not included. The table records about 90,000 clones, just under 90% of them present only once. Sequencing was performed on CD4+ or CD8+ T cells sorted from blood, taken in a trial of the OX40 agonist ivuxolimab. These receptors were collected from an adult with an advanced solid tumor such as melanoma, head and neck, liver or kidney cancer.

The V call is TRBV6-1, the J call TRBJ1-1; D uncertain. Germline CDR1 is MNHNS and CDR2 is SASEGT. The V and J ends lost 0 bases and 7 bases respectively, with 9 bases between them. This CDR3 region has 13 residues. The CDR3, as DNA: TGTGCCAGCAGTGAAGCGTGGGAGGTTGAAGCTTTCTTT. Translating it yields CASSEAWEVEAFF.

A few counts support this clone. The sample holds other DNA sequences that translate to the same CDR3. The chain joins TRBV6-1 to TRBJ2-7; D not certain. Germline values: CDR1 MNHNS, CDR2 SASEGT. V was cut by 3 bases and J by 2 bases, with 5 bases left in between. CDR3 length equals 12 residues. CDR3 sequence reads: CASSDGPYEQYF. In nucleotides, the CDR3 is TGTGCCAGCAGTGACGGACCCTACGAGCAGTACTTC.

This clone is a singleton in its sample. The rearrangement uses TRBV20-1 and TRBJ1-2; D unclear. CDR3 length equals 11 residues. CDR1 and CDR2 from the germline V gene are DFQATT and SNEGSKA (reference sequence). V gave up 4 bases and J gave up 2 bases, with 5 bases separating them. The CDR3 region has the DNA TGCAGTGCTACCGGAAACTATGGCTACACCTTC. It translates to CSATGNYGYTF.

This sequence joins TRBV25-1 and TRBJ1-2; 8 positions agree with TRBD1. The CDR3 has 15 amino acids. V lost 3 bases and J lost 4; bases outside the gene matches: 7. From germline, CDR1 is MGHDK and CDR2 SYGVNS. The CDR3 protein is CASSETGAGFYGYTF. In DNA form, the CDR3 reads TGTGCCAGCAGTGAGACAGGGGCGGGATTCTATGGCTACACCTTC.

A single count supports this clone. The chain couples TRBV28 to TRBJ2-3; 9 bases fit TRBD2. V lost 6 bases, J lost 5 bases, and 12 bases stayed unmatched. Per the germline V gene, CDR1 is MDHEN and CDR2 is SYDVKM. The CDR3 is made up of 16 amino acids. CDR3 sequence reads: CASSPGAGGPRDTQYF. DNA of the CDR3: TGTGCCAGCAGCCCTGGGGCGGGAGGGCCAAGAGATACGCAGTATTTT.

The chain recombines TRBV6-4 with TRBJ2-3; 10 nucleotides agree with TRBD2. The CDR3 consists of 17 residues. Unmatched junction bases numbered 12, after V lost 6 bases and J lost 3 bases. Germline-derived CDR1 and CDR2 are MRHNA and SNTAGT. CDR3 nucleotide sequence: TGTGCCAGCAGCCTCACCCGACTAGCGGGTCGGACAGATACGCAGTATTTT. Its translation: CASSLTRLAGRTDTQYF.

J is TRBJ1-3 and V is TRBV28; possibly TRBD1 for D (5 bases). V was clipped by 0 bases and J by 8 bases, with 14 bases between them. The CDR3 length is 15 residues. CDR1 is MDHEN and CDR2 is SYDVKM in the germline V gene. This CDR3 reads CASSLWGGNGDTIYF. The CDR3 region has the DNA TGTGCCAGCAGTTTATGGGGGGGGAATGGGGACACCATATATTTT.

The rearrangement uses TRBV9 and TRBJ2-5; D possibly matches TRBD1 or TRBD2 (5 bases each). V lost 0 bases to trimming and J lost 11 bases, with 17 bases between them. Germline V lookup: CDR1 SGDLS, CDR2 YYNGEE. The CDR3 covers 14 residues. As DNA, the CDR3 is TGTGCCAGCAGCGTAGCCGACTACCTGGGGGAGCAGTACTTC. It codes for CASSVADYLGEQYF. Based on the CDR3 plus reference TRBV9 and TRBJ2-5, the full variable domain is DSGVTQTPKHLITATGQRVTLRCSPRSGDLSVYWYQQSLDQGLQFLIQYYNGEERAKGNILERFSAQQFPDLHSELNLSSLELGDSALYFCASSVADYLGEQYFGPGTRLLVL.

The rearrangement links TRBV18 to TRBJ2-2; weak D call: TRBD1 (5 bases). There are 16 residues in the CDR3. Looked up from germline, CDR1 is KGHSH and CDR2 is LQKENI. The V gene lost 3 bases and the J gene lost 3 bases, with 14 bases spanning the gap. The CDR3, as DNA: TGTGCCAGCTCACCCCGGCAGGGTCGGGACACCGGGGAGCTGTTTTTT. Residues: CASSPRQGRDTGELFF.

The chain couples TRBV7-3 to TRBJ2-7; 10 nucleotides agree with TRBD1. CDR3 length: 15 amino acids. CDR1 SGHTA and CDR2 FQGTGA come from the germline V gene. Germline trimming cut 4 bases from V and 2 bases from J; bases unmatched to any gene: 5. For the CDR3, the DNA is TGTGCCAGCAGCTACGGGACAGGGGCACCCTACGAGCAGTACTTC. This sequence encodes CASSYGTGAPYEQYF.

The rearrangement uses TRBV7-6 and TRBJ1-1; the D gene is possibly TRBD1 (6 bases). CDR1 and CDR2 from the germline V gene are SGHVS and FNYEAQ. Trimming removed 0 bases from V and 5 bases from J, with 10 bases in between. The CDR3 extends over 14 amino acids. The CDR3 loop is CASSLAYRDTEAFF. The CDR3 nucleotides read TGTGCCAGCAGCTTAGCGTACAGGGATACTGAAGCTTTCTTT.

The chain links TRBV27 to TRBJ2-1; TRBD1 or TRBD2 may be the D gene (6 bases each). This CDR3 has 12 residues. The V and J ends lost 11 bases and 2 bases respectively, with 10 bases between them. Germline V gives CDR1 MNHEY, CDR2 SMNVEV (reference sequence). The CDR3: CAAGGPYNEQFF. In nucleotides, the CDR3 is TGTGCCGCTGGGGGGCCCTACAATGAGCAGTTCTTC.

The CDR3 is CASSQDWSSGNTIYF. DNA for the CDR3: TGCGCCAGCAGCCAAGATTGGAGCTCTGGAAACACCATATATTTT. This chain connects TRBV4-1 to TRBJ1-3, with D unresolved. V lost 0 bases, J lost 0 bases, and 6 bases lay in between. The CDR3 consists of 15 residues. CDR1 is MGHRA and CDR2 is YSYEKL in the germline V gene.

In this sample, this clone turned up once. This chain connects TRBV5-4 to TRBJ2-3; a possible D gene is TRBD2 (6 bases). This CDR3 has 15 amino acids. CDR1 and CDR2 (germline): SGHNT, YYREEE (reference sequence). Trimming cost V 4 bases and J 2 bases, with 14 bases left between them. DNA for the CDR3: TGTGCCAGCAGCCCTCAACGGGGGAACACAGATACGCAGTATTTT. Its translation: CASSPQRGNTDTQYF.

V is TRBV27 and J is TRBJ2-1; 13 nucleotides match TRBD2. The CDR3 has 14 amino acids. J gave up 7 bases and V 4 bases, and 1 base lay outside the gene matches. Germline assignment: CDR1 MNHEY and CDR2 SMNVEV (reference sequence). CDR3 sequence (DNA): TGTGCCAGCAGTTCACTAGCGGGAGGGAATGAGCAGTTCTTC. Its protein product is CASSSLAGGNEQFF.

This sequence joins TRBV6-5 and TRBJ1-2; D not resolved. V lost 2 bases and J lost 7, with 14 bases in between. Germline CDR1 is MNHEY and CDR2 is SVGAGI. The length of the CDR3 is 14 residues. The CDR3 region is CASSYMTGSRGYTF. CDR3 nucleotides: TGTGCCAGCAGTTACATGACGGGAAGTCGTGGCTACACCTTC.

J is TRBJ2-2 and V is TRBV2; TRBD2 aligns across 7 bases. The junction had 6 bases not matched to a gene; V was cut back by 4 bases and J by 7 bases. Germline-derived CDR1 and CDR2 are SNHLY and FYNNEI. This CDR3 spans 14 amino acids. In DNA, the CDR3 is TGTGCCAGCAGTGGGGAGGGACTTGGCGGGGAGCTGTTTTTT. Protein product: CASSGEGLGGELFF.

V and J are TRBV29-1 and TRBJ2-5; 11 bases match TRBD2. The CDR3 length is 16 residues. With V trimmed by 0 bases and J by 4 bases, 7 bases remained unmatched. Germline CDR1 reads SQVTM; CDR2 reads ANQGSEA. The CDR3 nucleotides are TGCAGCGTTGAAGAAGTAGCGGGAGGGCCCAGAGAGACCCAGTACTTC. Amino acid sequence: CSVEEVAGGPRETQYF.

V usage is TRBV11-3 and J usage is TRBJ2-7; a possible D gene is TRBD2 (7 bases). This CDR3 contains 16 residues. The ends were cut back, 5 bases at V and 4 bases at J, with 21 bases in the middle. Germline CDR1 reads SGHNT; CDR2 reads YENEEA. The CDR3 reads CASSPPGGLAGYEQYF. The CDR3 DNA is TGTGCCAGCAGCCCACCGGGGGGCCTGGCGGGATACGAGCAGTACTTC.

This chain connects TRBV19 to TRBJ2-1; D not certain. Germline CDR1 and CDR2: LNHDA and SQIVND (reference sequence). Trimming removed 3 bases at V and 0 bases at J, with 12 bases between. CDR3 length equals 16 residues. In DNA form, the CDR3 reads TGTGCCAGTAGTATCTACCACGGAAGCTCCTACAATGAGCAGTTCTTC. Translated, it gives CASSIYHGSSYNEQFF.